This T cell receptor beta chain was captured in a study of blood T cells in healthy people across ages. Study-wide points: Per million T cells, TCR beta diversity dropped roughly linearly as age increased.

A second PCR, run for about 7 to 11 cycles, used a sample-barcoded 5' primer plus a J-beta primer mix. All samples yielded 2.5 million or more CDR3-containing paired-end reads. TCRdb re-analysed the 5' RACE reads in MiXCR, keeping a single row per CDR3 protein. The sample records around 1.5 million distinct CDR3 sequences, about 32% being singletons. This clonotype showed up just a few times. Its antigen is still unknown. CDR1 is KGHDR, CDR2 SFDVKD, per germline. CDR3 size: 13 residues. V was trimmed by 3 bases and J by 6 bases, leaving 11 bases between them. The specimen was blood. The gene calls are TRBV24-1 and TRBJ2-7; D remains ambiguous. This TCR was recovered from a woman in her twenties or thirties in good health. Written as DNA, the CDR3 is TGTGCCACCAGTGATCGGGCCCCCGGCGAGCAGTACTTC. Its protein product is CATSDRAPGEQYF.